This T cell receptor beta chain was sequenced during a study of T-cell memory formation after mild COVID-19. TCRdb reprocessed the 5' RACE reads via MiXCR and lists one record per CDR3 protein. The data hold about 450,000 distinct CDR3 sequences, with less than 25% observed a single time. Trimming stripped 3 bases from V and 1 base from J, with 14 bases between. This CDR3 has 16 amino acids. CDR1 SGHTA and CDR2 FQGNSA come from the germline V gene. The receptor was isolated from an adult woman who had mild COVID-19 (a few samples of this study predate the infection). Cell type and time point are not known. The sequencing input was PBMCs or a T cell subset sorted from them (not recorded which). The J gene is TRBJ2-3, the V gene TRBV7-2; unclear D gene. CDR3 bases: TGTGCCAGCAGCTTCGGAGCTCCGCCCCGCACAGATACGCAGTATTTT. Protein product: CASSFGAPPRTDTQYF.